Listed here is a single T cell receptor (beta chain). At one of its ends the junction is not consistent with the germline gene, which may arise from a read error. Produced via immunoSEQ multiplex PCR; TCRdb's table is partial and in-frame only. The profile shows about 270,000 clones, 86% of them singletons. This sample was included in a study of blood T cell repertoires in COVID-19. About the research overall: In each case, the material was cDNA or gDNA derived from T cells, B-cell-depleted T cells, or PBMCs.

Germline CDR1 reads MNHEY; CDR2 reads SMNVEV (reference sequence). CDR3 length: 14 residues. The TCR comes from a woman of 80 years or more with COVID-19, enrolled during active disease. The V and J genes are TRBV27 and TRBJ2-5; TRBD2 might be the D (6 bases). The sequencing sample was made of peripheral blood. In nucleotides, the CDR3 is TGTGCCAGCAGTTTATTCCCCGGGACTTCCCACCCCGACTTC. It specifies CASSLFPGTSHPDF.